This T cell receptor (beta chain) emerged from a study of breast tumors, draining lymph nodes, adjacent tissues (dated by TCRdb to 2016 to 2018). For context, the study as a whole: TCR beta repertoires were compared across tumor, adjacent nontumor tissue and axillary lymph nodes obtained from breast cancer patients. In human breast cancer, the study set out to evaluate how tumor, surrounding tissue and draining lymph node repertoires relate to one another and whether T cells may move between these sites. Summary of the overall study and its limitations: Tumor and nontumor tissue repertoires were significantly more similar in luminal-like than in basal-like breast cancer. Tumor T-cell repertoires showed less diversity than lymph node repertoires and more diversity than nontumor tissue repertoires, and tumor T-cell repertoires showed preferential V and J gene usage. The data were considered consistent with the idea that most tumor T cells come from the lymph node and then expand in tumor tissue. The study presented the conclusion that tumor T cells originate in lymph nodes as consistent with a hypothesis, not as something directly demonstrated.

Worth noting for this clonotype: Its antigen is unknown. There are no base qualities to consult, and no much larger clone falls within one base.

As encoded in the germline V gene, CDR1 is SGDLS while CDR2 is YYNGEE. Trimmed from V: 4 bases; trimmed from J: 1 base; junction bases lacking a gene match: 6. Including the terminal cysteine and phenylalanine, the CDR3 comprises 15 residues. Solely the CDR3 DNA is kept, with 45 bases framed from the first base. Instrument on record: Illumina HiSeq 2000. Multiplex PCR amplification was used to build the TCR beta chain libraries. High-throughput sequencing was used to analyze the amplified TCR beta chain products. TCRdb itself trimmed the public reads at Q25 with fastp, ran MiXCR and retained productive beta chains. Rows with a matching CDR3 protein are joined into one entry that keeps the most common DNA and genes. This sample has around 130,000 distinct CDR3 sequences in its table, and 30% to 35% of those were observed once. The ten most abundant clones make up approximately 2.3% of the sample. The axillary draining lymph nodes of breast cancer patients were the source of the lymph node samples.

The rearranged chain carries TRBV9 and TRBJ1-1; TRBD1 aligns with 8 central bases. This clonotype was obtained from a female donor with breast cancer. Some clones in this sample may be carry-over from other donors' samples. Sample: axillary lymph node tissue. The nucleotide sequence is given as TGTGCCAGCAGCCCCCCGGACAGGGCGAACACTGAAGCTTTCTTT. Protein translation: CASSPPDRANTEAFF.